Detailed here is one T cell receptor beta chain. Its antigen is not identified. The data were obtained in a study of cytomegalovirus exposure and HLA in healthy donors. Study conclusions and caveats: Cytomegalovirus-associated status was assigned to 164 TCR beta chains. It was in a later analysis that TCR association rates were seen to vary by HLA locus, highest for DRB1 and lowest for HLA-C.

The CDR3 is 16 amino acids. Germline V CDR1 and CDR2: SNHLY, FYNNEI. PCR employed 60 Vbeta and 13 Jbeta primers. Using immunoSEQ multiplex PCR, the repertoire was profiled, and TCRdb retains in-frame clones only, with some absent. The table lists some 100,000 clones, 75% to 85% of them singletons. This sequence joins TRBV2 and TRBJ2-5, with TRBD2 matching over 16 bases. The DNA matches TRBJ2-7 better at its end, which makes the J call doubtful. The clonotype originates from a female donor in good health and CMV-seropositive. The sample consisted of PBMCs. The CDR3 is CASRRGLAGGPHEQYF. The CDR3 nucleotides are TGTGCCAGCAGGAGGGGACTAGCGGGAGGGCCTCACGAGCAGTACTTC.